Sequencing of this T cell receptor beta chain was carried out in a study of blood T cell repertoires in COVID-19. Study at large: Samples of COVID-19 (acute and convalescent) were obtained from the United States, Italy and Spain. Sources were T cells, B-cell-depleted T cells, or PBMCs; the material itself was cDNA or gDNA.

CDR1 and CDR2 from the germline V gene are SGHVS and FNYEAQ. The CDR3 runs 15 residues. V lost 5 bases to trimming and J lost 3 bases; unmatched junction nucleotides: 10. As handled by the study authors: Reference gene primer amplification in the assay estimated nucleated cell counts. Repertoires were generated with immunoSEQ multiplex PCR, while TCRdb's copy carries only in-frame clones and drops some. The D gene and trimming were derived from the DNA, and the V and J assignments and clone size from that table. This table holds fewer than 100,000 clones, around 80% found once. Sequencing was done on a sample of peripheral blood. This sequence was found in a woman aged 50 to 65 with acute or convalescent COVID-19. The chain has TRBV7-6 and TRBJ2-7, with TRBD1 matching over 7 bases. CDR3 region: CASSPRQGIFYEQYF. CDR3 in DNA: TGTGCCAGCAGCCCCCGACAGGGAATTTTCTACGAGCAGTACTTC.